The 32 T cell receptor beta chains in this list originate from one sample, sequenced in a study of T cell repertoires in cytomegalovirus infection. In TCRdb, the reads were re-called with MiXCR into one record per CDR3 protein. The profile covers approximately 700,000 distinct CDR3 sequences, with about a third appearing a single time and around 2.6% taken by the ten largest. The sequencing input was PBMCs. The receptors were sampled from a human donor in good health (CMV status not recorded). Some clones in this sample may be carry-over from other donors' samples.

CDR3 DNA: TGTGCCAGCGAAGGGGAGGGAGGCTATGGCTACACCTTC. Amino acids: CASEGEGGYGYTF. The chain joins TRBV6-2 or TRBV6-3 to TRBJ1-2, with a possible D match to TRBD1 (5 bases). This CDR3 has 13 amino acids. Germline loops: CDR1 MNHEY, CDR2 SVGEGT. V shed 8 bases and J shed 4 bases, with 14 bases lying between them.

CDR3 residues: CASSLGVGSNQPQHF. The CDR3 DNA follows: TGTGCCAGCAGCTTGGGGGTAGGGAGCAATCAGCCCCAGCATTTT. The V call is TRBV5-5, the J call TRBJ1-5; no firm D call. Between the trimmed V and J ends, which lost 0 bases and 1 base, there was a span of 8 bases. Germline V gives CDR1 SGHKS, CDR2 YYEKEE (reference sequence). This CDR3 comprises 15 residues.

About this clonotype itself: This could be a read error, since a much larger clone is one nucleotide away. The V call is TRBV7-3, the J call TRBJ2-7; TRBD2 matches 7 bases. Germline CDR1 reads SGHTA; CDR2 reads FQGTGA. The CDR3 has 13 residues. With V trimmed by 5 bases and J by 9 bases, 10 bases remained unmatched. CDR3 in DNA: TGTGCCAGCAGCCCGGCGGGGGAATTGAGGCAGTACTTC. Translating it yields CASSPAGELRQYF.

This clonotype occurred a few times. The chain employs TRBV7-9 and TRBJ2-5; D is unresolved. The ends were cut back, 5 bases at V and 1 base at J, with 11 bases in the middle. The CDR3 has 14 amino acids. CDR1 and CDR2 from the germline V gene are SEHNR and FQNEAQ (reference sequence). The CDR3 spells CASSKEKFQETQYF. DNA for the CDR3: TGTGCCAGCAGCAAGGAAAAGTTCCAAGAGACCCAGTACTTC.

The chain joins TRBV12-3 or TRBV12-4 to TRBJ2-3; a weak D match, TRBD2 (5 bases). The V end lost 5 bases, the J end lost 12 bases, and 15 bases lay between the germline ends. This CDR3 is built from 12 residues. This CDR3 is CASSNRARGQYF. CDR3 coding DNA: TGTGCCAGCAGTAACCGGGCCCGGGGTCAGTATTTT.

This clonotype was counted a few times. The rearrangement links TRBV6-2 or TRBV6-3 to TRBJ2-1, with D perhaps given as TRBD1 or TRBD2 (5 bases each). With 3 bases removed from V and 4 bases from J, the gap between germline ends came to 16 bases. Germline-derived CDR1 and CDR2 are MNHEY and SVGEGT. The CDR3 consists of 16 residues. The CDR3 is CASSYADIGGYNEQFF. For the CDR3, the DNA is TGTGCCAGCAGTTATGCCGACATTGGGGGATACAATGAGCAGTTCTTC.

With regard to this clonotype: One end of the junction is discordant with germline, which a read error may explain. The chain combines TRBV7-6 with TRBJ2-5, with 11 nucleotides matching TRBD2. Germline V CDR1 and CDR2: SGHVS, FNYEAQ. The CDR3 is 15 residues long. CDR3 sequence reads: CASSLRTSGRETQYF. CDR3 coding DNA: TGTGCTAGCAGCCTTCGGACTAGCGGGCGGGAGACCCAGTACTTC.

V usage is TRBV20-1 and J usage is TRBJ2-7; D unclear. Per the germline V gene, CDR1 is DFQATT and CDR2 is SNEGSKA (reference sequence). Trimming left V 0 bases short and J 2 bases short, with 8 bases between. The CDR3 length is 13 residues. CDR3 sequence: CSAREWATYEQYF. The CDR3 DNA is TGCAGTGCTAGAGAGTGGGCAACCTACGAGCAGTACTTC.

This clonotype was recorded a few times. The J gene is TRBJ1-1, the V gene TRBV27; a possible D gene is TRBD1 (5 bases). The germline gives CDR1 MNHEY, CDR2 SMNVEV (reference sequence). This CDR3 contains 18 residues. V gave up 2 bases and J gave up 0 bases, with 19 bases separating them. The CDR3 DNA reads as TGTGCCAGCAGTTTACTTCGGACATCAACTCAGATGAACACTGAAGCTTTCTTT. Translation gives CASSLLRTSTQMNTEAFF.

Details on this clonotype: A read error may account for a junction end that differs from germline. V is TRBV28 and J is TRBJ2-7, with TRBD1 identical over 7 bases. The germline gives CDR1 MDHEN, CDR2 SYDVKM. This CDR3 has 14 residues. CDR3 sequence (DNA): TGTACCAGCAGTTTGAGGGGGCAGACCTACGAGCAGTACTTC. Translating gives CTSSLRGQTYEQYF.

The chain recombines TRBV12-3 or TRBV12-4 with TRBJ1-2; a possible D gene is TRBD1 (6 bases). This CDR3 is 14 amino acids long. Trimming cost V 0 bases and J 13 bases, with 18 bases left between them. CDR3 protein: CASSLARGANCSTF. The CDR3 nucleotides are TGTGCCAGCAGTTTAGCTAGGGGGGCTAATTGCTCCACCTTC.

The chain uses TRBV29-1 and TRBJ2-5, with D hard to call. Trimming pared 0 bases from V and 4 bases from J, leaving 3 bases between. The CDR3 sequence is 11 residues long. CDR1 SQVTM and CDR2 ANQGSEA come from the germline V gene. The CDR3 region is CSVEEGETQYF. For the CDR3, the DNA is TGCAGCGTTGAAGAAGGAGAGACCCAGTACTTC. Full variable domain (remainder filled in from reference TRBV29-1 and TRBJ2-5): SAVISQKPSRDICQRGTSLTIQCQVDSQVTMMFWYRQQPGQSLTLIATANQGSEATYESGFVIDKFPISRPNLTFSTLTVSNMSPEDSSIYLCSVEEGETQYFGPGTRLLVL.

There are a few counts of this clonotype. The gene calls are TRBV5-1 and TRBJ2-3; D perhaps matches TRBD1 (6 bases). The ends were cut back, 4 bases at V and 1 base at J, with 16 bases in the middle. Germline-derived CDR1 and CDR2 are SGHRS and YFSETQ. This CDR3 region has 16 residues. DNA for the CDR3: TGCGCCAGCAGCCCCAGGCCAGGGGCTCGCACAGATACGCAGTATTTT. As protein: CASSPRPGARTDTQYF. Using reference TRBV5-1 and TRBJ2-3 for the parts outside the CDR3, the full variable domain is KAGVTQTPRYLIKTRGQQVTLSCSPISGHRSVSWYQQTPGQGLQFLFEYFSETQRNKGNFPGRFSGRQFSNSRSEMNVSTLELGDSALYLCASSPRPGARTDTQYFGPGTRLTVL.

This chain joins TRBV28 and TRBJ2-7; 8 positions match TRBD1. CDR3 length: 16 residues. V was clipped by 2 bases and J by 2 bases; unmatched bases: 8. CDR1 MDHEN and CDR2 SYDVKM come from the germline V gene. Here the CDR3 reads CASSLVQSTGAYEQYF. CDR3 DNA: TGTGCCAGCAGTTTAGTACAGTCGACAGGGGCCTACGAGCAGTACTTC.

The chain combines TRBV4-1 with TRBJ2-1; 11 bases match TRBD2. Per germline, CDR1 MGHRA and CDR2 YSYEKL. The CDR3 spans 16 residues. V lost 4 bases to trimming and J lost 4 bases; unmatched junction nucleotides: 6. DNA of the CDR3: TGCGCCAGCAGCCCAGGGACTAGCGGCCTATACAATGAGCAGTTCTTC. This gives the protein CASSPGTSGLYNEQFF.

The CDR3 sequence: CASSHGRDGVNTEAFF. CDR3 coding DNA: TGCGCCAGCAGCCACGGAAGGGACGGGGTGAACACTGAAGCTTTCTTT. The J gene is TRBJ1-1, the V gene TRBV4-1, with D perhaps matching TRBD1 (5 bases). The germline V gene has CDR1 MGHRA and CDR2 YSYEKL. The V and J ends lost 3 bases and 0 bases respectively, with 14 bases between them. The CDR3 extends over 16 amino acids.

This clonotype was recorded many times. The genes are TRBV7-2 and TRBJ2-3; the D gene is possibly TRBD1 (6 bases). Trimming took off 1 base at V and 4 bases at J, with 15 bases between the two ends. This CDR3 is 16 amino acids long. The germline V gene has CDR1 SGHTA and CDR2 FQGNSA. The CDR3 spells CASSLVGGAKPDTQYF. The DNA for the CDR3 is TGTGCCAGCAGCTTAGTAGGGGGAGCAAAACCAGATACGCAGTATTTT.

This clonotype was counted a few times. The chain employs TRBV27 and TRBJ2-7, with 9 bases identical to TRBD1. Per germline, CDR1 MNHEY and CDR2 SMNVEV (reference sequence). The CDR3 runs 14 residues. The V and J ends lost 8 bases and 3 bases, in that order; junction bases with no gene match: 8. The CDR3 protein is CASGDRDRVYEQYF. The CDR3 bases are TGTGCCAGCGGGGACCGGGACAGGGTCTACGAGCAGTACTTC.

The rearrangement joins TRBV12-3 or TRBV12-4 to TRBJ1-2, with TRBD1 identical over 7 bases. V was pared by 2 bases and J by 7 bases, with 4 bases of the junction left unmatched. CDR3 size: 13 residues. This chain's CDR3 is CASSLTRTGGYTF. CDR3 bases: TGTGCCAGCAGTTTAACGAGGACAGGTGGCTACACCTTC.

This clonotype came up many times. The chain couples TRBV7-8 to TRBJ2-7, with D hard to call. The CDR3 runs 13 residues. Trimming left V 1 base short and J 2 bases short, with 6 bases between. CDR1 SGHVS and CDR2 FQNEAQ come from the germline V gene. The chain's CDR3 is CASSLDPTYEQYF. CDR3 sequence (DNA): TGTGCCAGCAGCTTAGACCCGACCTACGAGCAGTACTTC.

This clonotype was counted only a few times. Just one base apart from a much larger clone, this may be a read error. The genes are TRBV20-1 and TRBJ2-4; 8 nucleotides line up with TRBD2. The CDR3 sequence is 14 residues long. Germline values: CDR1 DFQATT, CDR2 SNEGSKA (reference sequence). For the CDR3, the DNA is TGCAGTGTTAGAGCGGGAGTAGCCAAAAACATTCAGTACTTC. Translating gives CSVRAGVAKNIQYF.

The V and J genes are TRBV10-3 and TRBJ1-6; D gene uncertain. The germline V gene has CDR1 ENHRY and CDR2 SYGVKD. Trimming pared 0 bases from V and 7 bases from J, leaving 7 bases between. This CDR3 contains 14 residues. The CDR3 region has the DNA TGTGCCATCAGTGAGTCGGGCGGAAATTCACCCCTCCACTTT. It encodes CAISESGGNSPLHF.

The chain carries TRBV7-2 and TRBJ2-7, with 7 bases aligning to TRBD2. Germline V CDR1 and CDR2: SGHTA, FQGNSA. There are 14 residues in the CDR3. CDR3 sequence: CAVPTSPSSYEQYF. The DNA of the CDR3 is TGTGCTGTACCGACTAGCCCGAGCTCCTACGAGCAGTACTTC.

This clonotype was detected only a few times. The V gene is TRBV27, the J gene TRBJ1-5, with 9 bases aligning to TRBD1. V was pared by 3 bases and J by 6 bases, with 15 bases of the junction left unmatched. There are 18 residues in the CDR3. Germline V gene sequence: CDR1 MNHEY, CDR2 SMNVEV (reference sequence). CDR3 DNA sequence: TGTGCCAGCAGTTTTGCCCCGGGACAGGGTCGTTTTGCTCAGCCCCAGCATTTT. It encodes CASSFAPGQGRFAQPQHF.

This clonotype was observed a handful of times. V is TRBV28 and J is TRBJ1-4; tentative D call: TRBD1 (5 bases). V was shortened by 1 base and J by 17 bases, with 20 bases between the two germline ends. Germline assignment: CDR1 MDHEN and CDR2 SYDVKM. The CDR3 has 14 residues. The CDR3 loop reads CASSLSDLPGREFF. As DNA, the CDR3 is TGTGCCAGCAGTTTATCCGACCTTCCGGGACGGGAATTTTTT.

In this sample, this clonotype turned up once. The CDR3 DNA sequence: TGTGCCAGCAGTTGGGCCTCAACTAATGAAAAACTGTTTTTT. Amino acids: CASSWASTNEKLFF. The chain is built from TRBV27 and TRBJ1-4; no clear D gene. Trimming took off 4 bases at V and 0 bases at J, with 6 bases between the two ends. The CDR3 contains 14 residues. Per germline, CDR1 MNHEY and CDR2 SMNVEV (reference sequence).

This clonotype was seen once. This chain joins TRBV29-1 and TRBJ1-1; TRBD1 aligns across 7 bases. Germline V lookup: CDR1 SQVTM, CDR2 ANQGSEA. Trimming removed 8 bases from V and 6 bases from J; junction bases left unmatched: 12. The CDR3 covers 13 residues. CDR3 DNA: TGCAGCCCTCAAGGAGGGGGCGACGCTGAAGCTTTCTTT. As protein: CSPQGGGDAEAFF.

Many counts were recorded for this clonotype. The rearrangement joins TRBV7-2 to TRBJ1-2, with TRBD1 matching 9 bases. The CDR3 sequence is 16 residues long. V was pared by 5 bases and J by 4 bases, with 11 bases of the junction left unmatched. CDR1 and CDR2 (germline): SGHTA, FQGNSA. The CDR3 DNA sequence: TGTGCCAGCAGCCAACCGGGGGGACAGGGAATCTATGGCTACACCTTC. Translation: CASSQPGGQGIYGYTF. Drawing the rest from reference TRBV7-2 and TRBJ1-2, the complete variable domain is GAGVSQSPSNKVTEKGKDVELRCDPISGHTALYWYRQSLGQGLEFLIYFQGNSAPDKSGLPSDRFSAERTGGSVSTLTIQRTQQEDSAVYLCASSQPGGQGIYGYTFGSGTRLTVV.

The V gene is TRBV4-1, the J gene TRBJ2-7; 9 bases fit TRBD2. The V gene's germline CDR1 is MGHRA and CDR2 YSYEKL. After removal of 5 bases from V and 2 bases from J, the junction contained 4 bases not matched to a gene. This CDR3 has 14 amino acids. The CDR3 region is CASSKAGGTYEQYF. CDR3 DNA: TGCGCCAGCAGCAAAGCGGGGGGTACCTACGAGCAGTACTTC.

DNA of the CDR3: TGTGCCAGCAGCTTGGGGCAGAACTCTGGAAACACCATATATTTT. It encodes CASSLGQNSGNTIYF. The chain couples TRBV5-6 to TRBJ1-3, with D unresolved. Germline CDR1 is SGHDT and CDR2 is YYEEEE. The CDR3 runs 15 residues. Between the trimmed V and J ends, which lost 0 bases and 0 bases, there was a span of 7 bases.

There are a few counts of this clonotype. V is TRBV19 and J is TRBJ1-1, with D hard to call. The germline V gene encodes CDR1 LNHDA and CDR2 SQIVND (reference sequence). The V and J ends lost 3 bases and 10 bases respectively, with 24 bases between them. The CDR3 contains 16 residues. The CDR3 is CASSIRTTLWTVPAFF. The CDR3 nucleotides are TGTGCCAGTAGTATCCGAACCACCCTATGGACGGTACCAGCTTTCTTT.

In its sample, this clonotype was seen a few times. The chain uses TRBV28 and TRBJ1-5; D not certain. Trimming stripped 2 bases from V and 3 bases from J, with 8 bases between. The CDR3 runs to 14 residues. Germline loops: CDR1 MDHEN, CDR2 SYDVKM. CDR3 in DNA: TGTGCCAGCAGTTTACAACACCTCAATCAGCCCCAGCATTTT. It encodes CASSLQHLNQPQHF. The whole variable domain, remainder taken from reference TRBV28 and TRBJ1-5, is DVKVTQSSRYLVKRTGEKVFLECVQDMDHENMFWYRQDPGLGLRLIYFSYDVKMKEKGDIPEGYSVSREKKERFSLILESASTNQTSMYLCASSLQHLNQPQHFGDGTRLSIL.